The next 27 T cell receptor beta chains were all read from a single sample in a study of blood T cell repertoires in COVID-19. Produced via immunoSEQ multiplex PCR; TCRdb's table is partial and in-frame only. The table lists hundreds of thousands of clones, around 90% of them singletons. The sample taken for sequencing was PBMCs or T cells enriched from blood (not recorded which). The receptor source for this set is a woman between 18 and 29 years old with acute COVID-19.

This chain uses TRBV10-3 with TRBJ2-7; possibly TRBD2 for D (6 bases). V was shortened by 0 bases and J by 10 bases, with 13 bases between the two germline ends. Germline V gene data show CDR1 as ENHRY and CDR2 as SYGVKD. The length of the CDR3 is 13 residues. Written as DNA, the CDR3 is TGTGCCATCAGTGAGTCGGAGGGTTATGGACAGTACTTC. Translating it yields CAISESEGYGQYF.

The chain links TRBV27 to TRBJ2-7; possible D gene TRBD1, 6 bases. The ends were cut back, 6 bases at V and 3 bases at J, with 12 bases in the middle. This CDR3 has 13 amino acids. Germline CDR1 and CDR2: MNHEY and SMNVEV (reference sequence). The CDR3 DNA reads TGTGCCAGCAGCCATACAGGGAACTACGAGCAGTACTTC. As protein: CASSHTGNYEQYF.

The chain employs TRBV27 and TRBJ2-7, with D maybe TRBD1 (6 bases). The V end lost 6 bases, the J end lost 3 bases, and 6 bases lay between the germline ends. The CDR3 has 11 residues. The V gene's germline CDR1 is MNHEY and CDR2 SMNVEV (reference sequence). In DNA, the CDR3 is TGTGCCAGCAGACAGGGCTACGAGCAGTACTTC. As protein: CASRQGYEQYF.

The rearrangement links TRBV30 to TRBJ2-7; D is perhaps TRBD1 (5 bases). The ends were cut back, 0 bases at V and 1 base at J, with 13 bases in the middle. The germline V gene encodes CDR1 GTSNPN and CDR2 SVGIG (reference sequence). The CDR3 is 15 amino acids. The CDR3 protein is CAWSVGWGLSYEQYF. The CDR3 nucleotides are TGTGCCTGGAGTGTGGGGTGGGGCCTTTCCTACGAGCAGTACTTC.

The J gene is TRBJ1-6, the V gene TRBV2; 8 bases agree with TRBD1. With 5 bases clipped from V and 9 bases from J, the junction kept 9 bases outside the gene matches. The CDR3 spans 15 residues. The germline gives CDR1 SNHLY, CDR2 FYNNEI. CDR3 sequence: CASSRDRTGGSPLHF. The CDR3 DNA reads as TGTGCCAGCAGTCGGGACAGGACTGGCGGTTCACCCCTCCACTTT.

The V call is TRBV12-2, the J call TRBJ1-5. TRBV12-2 is annotated as a pseudogene. CDR3 length: 12 amino acids. CDR3: CASRLVGGPQHF. The CDR3 region has the DNA TGTGCAAGTCGCTTAGTCGGGGGACCCCAGCATTTT.

This chain connects TRBV15 to TRBJ2-1, with D possibly being TRBD1 (6 bases). V was trimmed by 5 bases and J by 0 bases, leaving 17 bases between them. Germline V gives CDR1 LNHNV, CDR2 YYDKDF (reference sequence). The CDR3 runs to 17 residues. The CDR3 sequence: CATSGLGGASSYNEQFF. The CDR3 region has the DNA TGTGCCACCAGCGGACTTGGGGGCGCTAGCTCCTACAATGAGCAGTTCTTC. The variable domain in full, completed from reference TRBV15 and TRBJ2-1, reads DAMVIQNPRYQVTQFGKPVTLSCSQTLNHNVMYWYQQKSSQAPKLLFHYYDKDFNNEADTPDNFQSRRPNTSFCFLDIRSPGLGDTAMYLCATSGLGGASSYNEQFFGPGTRLTVL.

This chain joins TRBV4-1 and TRBJ1-4, with 7 bases lining up with TRBD1. CDR1 and CDR2 (germline): MGHRA, YSYEKL. The CDR3 length is 15 residues. The trim removed 3 bases at V and 7 bases at J, leaving 8 bases unmatched. CDR3: CASSHPGRGLEKLFF. CDR3 sequence (DNA): TGCGCCAGCAGCCACCCCGGGAGGGGGCTTGAAAAACTGTTTTTT.

This chain links TRBV6-2 or TRBV6-3 with TRBJ1-3; no reliable D call. CDR1 is MNHEY, CDR2 SVGEGT, per germline. The V end lost 0 bases, the J end lost 4 bases, and 10 bases lay between the germline ends. CDR3 length equals 15 residues. CDR3 coding DNA: TGTGCCAGCAGTTACTCGAGCGGATCAGGAAACACCATATATTTT. The encoded protein is CASSYSSGSGNTIYF.

The rearrangement uses TRBV7-9 and TRBJ1-5, with D uncertain. Between the trimmed V and J ends, which lost 0 bases and 2 bases, there was a span of 8 bases. The CDR3 consists of 15 residues. CDR1 and CDR2 from the germline V gene are SEHNR and FQNEAQ (reference sequence). This chain's CDR3 is CASSLAAGGNQPQHF. CDR3 DNA: TGTGCCAGCAGCTTAGCCGCCGGGGGCAATCAGCCCCAGCATTTT.

V and J are TRBV6-5 and TRBJ1-2; 9 nucleotides line up with TRBD1. Germline V gene sequence: CDR1 MNHEY, CDR2 SVGAGI. The CDR3 consists of 14 residues. The ends lost 2 bases at V and 8 bases at J; junction bases unmatched: 6. The CDR3 DNA is TGTGCCAGCAGTTACCGGGACAGGGCTGGCGGCTACACCTTC. This sequence encodes CASSYRDRAGGYTF.

This chain links TRBV18 with TRBJ2-3; perhaps TRBD2 as D (5 bases). The CDR3 spans 18 residues. From germline, CDR1 is KGHSH and CDR2 LQKENI. Trimming took off 3 bases at V and 0 bases at J, with 19 bases between the two ends. This chain's CDR3 is CASSPRLAGTTSTDTQYF. As DNA, the CDR3 is TGTGCCAGCTCACCTAGATTGGCGGGTACTACTAGCACAGATACGCAGTATTTT.

This clone was detected a few times. The gene calls are TRBV7-3 and TRBJ2-7; no clear D gene. V dropped 4 bases and J dropped 9 bases, with 16 bases sitting between them. CDR1 and CDR2 (germline): SGHTA, FQGTGA. There are 13 residues in the CDR3. In nucleotides, the CDR3 is TGTGCCAGCAGCTCGCAACCCGGGTCGTGGCAGTACTTC. It yields the protein CASSSQPGSWQYF.

This chain joins TRBV6-5 and TRBJ1-6; 9 positions match TRBD1. V was clipped by 6 bases and J by 7 bases; unmatched bases: 4. This CDR3 region has 14 residues. CDR1 and CDR2 (germline): MNHEY, SVGAGI. As DNA, the CDR3 is TGTGCCAGCAGCTCTGACAGGGGGAATTCACCCCTCCACTTT. It encodes CASSSDRGNSPLHF.

V is TRBV5-1 and J is TRBJ2-3; the D gene is possibly TRBD1 (6 bases). Germline V gene lookup returns CDR1 SGHRS and CDR2 YFSETQ. Trimming took off 5 bases at V and 0 bases at J, with 10 bases between the two ends. The CDR3 is 14 residues long. Here the CDR3 DNA reads TGCGCCAGCAGTAGACAGGCTAGCACAGATACGCAGTATTTT. Translated, it gives CASSRQASTDTQYF.

Concerning this clone itself: This clone may be a read error of a much larger clone one base away. In nucleotides, the CDR3 is TGTGTCAGCAGCTTACGGGGTAGCAATTCACCCCTCCACTTT. Translation gives CVSSLRGSNSPLHF. The J gene is TRBJ1-6, the V gene TRBV11-2; D gene ambiguous. The CDR3 loop spans 14 amino acids. Germline lookup yields CDR1 SGHAT and CDR2 FQNNGV.

The chain couples TRBV30 to TRBJ1-2, with D perhaps TRBD1 (5 bases). The CDR3 is 13 amino acids. The germline V gene encodes CDR1 GTSNPN and CDR2 SVGIG (reference sequence). Trimming removed 4 bases at V and 4 bases at J, with 13 bases between. CDR3 protein: CAWISGGGYGYTF. DNA of the CDR3: TGTGCCTGGATCTCGGGGGGTGGCTATGGCTACACCTTC.

CDR3 coding DNA: TGTGCCAGCAGCCAAGCAGGGGGCTTCACTGAAGCTTTCTTT. This codes for CASSQAGGFTEAFF. The V gene is TRBV4-2, the J gene TRBJ1-1, with 8 bases fitting TRBD1. The CDR3 loop spans 14 amino acids. Germline CDR1 is LGHNA and CDR2 is YNFKEQ. Unmatched junction bases numbered 2, after V lost 1 base and J lost 4 bases.

CDR3 sequence reads: CASSLGTLAATYEQYF. For the CDR3, the DNA is TGTGCCAGCAGCCTAGGAACGTTAGCGGCCACCTACGAGCAGTACTTC. The chain links TRBV11-2 to TRBJ2-7; perhaps TRBD2 as D (6 bases). V dropped 5 bases and J dropped 2 bases, with 19 bases sitting between them. Germline-derived CDR1 and CDR2 are SGHAT and FQNNGV. The CDR3 runs 16 residues.

The chain joins TRBV19 to TRBJ1-4, with D perhaps TRBD1 (6 bases). Germline V CDR1 and CDR2: LNHDA, SQIVND (reference sequence). The CDR3 contains 14 residues. Trimming removed 7 bases from V and 8 bases from J, with 17 bases in between. The CDR3 here is CASMKDSLGEKLFF. The CDR3 coding sequence is TGTGCCAGTATGAAGGACAGCTTGGGGGAAAAACTGTTTTTT.

This chain links TRBV4-1 with TRBJ1-3; the D is unclear. The germline CDR1 and CDR2 sequences are MGHRA and YSYEKL. The CDR3 contains 17 residues. V was pared by 0 bases and J by 4 bases, with 16 bases between. CDR3 sequence reads: CASSQDYGIGVGNTIYF. CDR3 nucleotide sequence: TGCGCCAGCAGCCAAGACTACGGGATAGGAGTCGGAAACACCATATATTTT.

V gene TRBV7-9 combines with J gene TRBJ1-1; 9 bases are shared with TRBD1. The CDR3 is made up of 15 amino acids. V shed 6 bases and J 0 bases; nucleotides not matched to a gene: 5. Germline V gene lookup returns CDR1 SEHNR and CDR2 FQNEAQ (reference sequence). Here the CDR3 reads CASRRGQGMNTEAFF. CDR3 DNA sequence: TGTGCCAGCAGGCGTGGACAGGGGATGAACACTGAAGCTTTCTTT.

The rearrangement links TRBV4-1 to TRBJ1-6; a possible D gene is TRBD1 (6 bases). Germline-derived CDR1 and CDR2 are MGHRA and YSYEKL. The CDR3 extends over 16 amino acids. Trimming left V 1 base short and J 7 bases short, with 14 bases between. The CDR3 reads CASSQATGTRNSPLHF. CDR3 nucleotide sequence: TGCGCCAGCAGCCAAGCTACCGGGACAAGAAATTCACCCCTCCACTTT.

The V gene is TRBV6-4, the J gene TRBJ1-1; 7 bases match TRBD1. The CDR3 consists of 16 residues. V lost 6 bases, J lost 2 bases, and 12 bases stayed unmatched. Germline V gene lookup returns CDR1 MRHNA and CDR2 SNTAGT. The DNA of the CDR3 is TGTGCCAGCAGAACCCCTACAGGGACAGACAACACTGAAGCTTTCTTT. This codes for CASRTPTGTDNTEAFF.

The V and J genes are TRBV7-9 and TRBJ2-2, with 7 bases lining up with TRBD2. The CDR3 runs to 19 residues. The junction had 18 bases not matched to a gene; V was cut back by 1 base and J by 7 bases. In germline, CDR1 is SEHNR, CDR2 FQNEAQ (reference sequence). The CDR3 nucleotides are TGTGCCAGCAGCTTAGGCCCAATAGTGGGCGGGAGCGGAAGCGGGGAGCTGTTTTTT. Translating gives CASSLGPIVGGSGSGELFF.

The chain links TRBV28 to TRBJ2-1; 8 bases agree with TRBD2. Germline values: CDR1 MDHEN, CDR2 SYDVKM. The CDR3 covers 12 residues. Germline trimming cut 4 bases from V and 10 bases from J; bases unmatched to any gene: 3. The CDR3 DNA sequence: TGTGCCAGCAGTTCGGGACTAGTAGAGCAGTTCTTC. Translating gives CASSSGLVEQFF.

This chain connects TRBV2 to TRBJ2-5; 13 bases agree with TRBD2. This CDR3 has 17 amino acids. V dropped 8 bases and J dropped 5; count of bases not matched to a gene: 14. From germline, CDR1 is SNHLY and CDR2 FYNNEI. The CDR3 here is CASLPRGTSGTDETQYF. In nucleotides, the CDR3 is TGTGCCAGCCTCCCCAGGGGGACTAGCGGGACGGATGAGACCCAGTACTTC.